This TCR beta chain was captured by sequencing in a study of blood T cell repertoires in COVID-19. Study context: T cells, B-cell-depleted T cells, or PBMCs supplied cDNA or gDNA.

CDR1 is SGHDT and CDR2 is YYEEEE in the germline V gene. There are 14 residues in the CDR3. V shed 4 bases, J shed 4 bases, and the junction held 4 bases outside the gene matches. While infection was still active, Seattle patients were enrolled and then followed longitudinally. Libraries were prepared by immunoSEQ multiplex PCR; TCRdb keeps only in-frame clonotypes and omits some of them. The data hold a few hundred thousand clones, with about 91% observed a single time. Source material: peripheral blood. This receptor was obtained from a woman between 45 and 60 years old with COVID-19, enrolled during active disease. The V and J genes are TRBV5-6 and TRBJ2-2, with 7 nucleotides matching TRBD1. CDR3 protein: CASSRGTVTGELFF. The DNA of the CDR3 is TGTGCCAGCAGCCGAGGGACAGTCACCGGGGAGCTGTTTTTT.